This section outlines one T cell receptor (beta chain) sequence together with its context. Its antigen is undetermined. The method was immunoSEQ multiplex PCR; TCRdb's version includes in-frame clones alone and lacks a portion of them. The sample yields about 2.4 million clones, approximately 93% seen once. This entry is derived from a study of shared clonotypes between healthy human individuals. Study-wide results and caveats: When naive CD4 clonotypes were compared across several donors, around 5% were shared. Naive subsets, compared against memory subsets, generally had larger estimated richness values. Genetic and exposure-history diversity was limited by the few donors.

The sequence was obtained from a man between 18 and 29 years old in good health. Some clones in this sample may be carry-over from other donors' samples. The sample consisted of naive CD4+ T cells from PBMCs. Subset of the sample: CD45RA+ positively selected.

CDR3: CATSAQTSGRAQQYF. CDR3 sequence (DNA): TGTGCCACCAGCGCCCAAACTAGCGGGAGGGCCCAGCAGTACTTC. This rearrangement joins TRBV15 to TRBJ2-7, with 13 nucleotides matching TRBD2. The J segment lost 8 bases and the V segment lost 5 bases, leaving 9 bases of the junction unmatched. The CDR3 consists of 15 residues. Per germline, CDR1 LNHNV and CDR2 YYDKDF (reference sequence). The full variable domain, completed using reference TRBV15 and TRBJ2-7, is DAMVIQNPRYQVTQFGKPVTLSCSQTLNHNVMYWYQQKSSQAPKLLFHYYDKDFNNEADTPDNFQSRRPNTSFCFLDIRSPGLGDTAMYLCATSAQTSGRAQQYFGPGTRLTVT.